This TCR beta chain was retrieved from a study of cytomegalovirus exposure and HLA in healthy donors. Study-wide results and limits: In the analysis, some V segments, TRBV6-2 and TRBV6-3 included, were excluded as indistinguishable. Information on immune exposure was restricted to one variable (CMV serostatus). Later analysis identified 16,000 or so TCR beta sequences associated with HLA alleles, using a false discovery rate threshold of 0.05.

Remarks on this clone: The antigen is undetermined.

V lost 0 bases to trimming and J lost 3 bases; unmatched junction nucleotides: 0. Per germline, CDR1 SGHTA and CDR2 FQGTGA. This CDR3 comprises 14 residues. PCR was performed using 60 Vbeta and 13 Jbeta primers. Some clones are missing from TCRdb's copy, which holds only in-frame ones; the method was immunoSEQ multiplex PCR. The repertoire includes approximately 100,000 clones, approximately 70% of them detected once, and 0.65% to 0.85% sits in the top ten. The chain recombines TRBV7-3 with TRBJ2-7; 9 nucleotides match TRBD1. Sequencing was done on a sample of PBMCs. This receptor was obtained from a boy between 10 and 17 years old in good health and CMV-seronegative. CDR3 DNA sequence: TGTGCCAGCAGCTTAACGGGACAGGGCTACGAGCAGTACTTC. Translating it yields CASSLTGQGYEQYF.